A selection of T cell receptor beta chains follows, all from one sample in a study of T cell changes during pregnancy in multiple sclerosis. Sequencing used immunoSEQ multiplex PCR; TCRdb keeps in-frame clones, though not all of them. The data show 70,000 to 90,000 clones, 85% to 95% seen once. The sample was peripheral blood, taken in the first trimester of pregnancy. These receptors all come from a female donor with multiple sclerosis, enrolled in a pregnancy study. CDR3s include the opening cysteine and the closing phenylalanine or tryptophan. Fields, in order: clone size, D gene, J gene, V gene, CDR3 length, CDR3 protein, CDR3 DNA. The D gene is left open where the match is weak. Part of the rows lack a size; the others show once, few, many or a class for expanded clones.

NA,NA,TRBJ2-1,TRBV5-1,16,CASSPTRGNYYNEQFF,TGCGCCAGCAGCCCCACGAGAGGGAATTACTACAATGAGCAGTTCTTC
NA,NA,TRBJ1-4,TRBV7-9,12,CAISAGPGKLFF,TGTGCCATCTCCGCGGGTCCTGGGAAACTGTTTTTT
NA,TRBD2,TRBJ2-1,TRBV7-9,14,CASSLTGGSNEQFF,TGTGCCAGCAGCTTAACGGGAGGCTCCAATGAGCAGTTCTTC
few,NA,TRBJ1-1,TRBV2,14,CASSLGQEWTEAFF,TGTGCCAGCAGTTTGGGACAAGAGTGGACTGAAGCTTTCTTT
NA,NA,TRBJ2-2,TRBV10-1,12,CASSPRAGELFF,TGCGCCAGCAGCCCCCGCGCCGGGGAGCTGTTTTTT
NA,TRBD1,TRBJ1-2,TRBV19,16,CASTYRYRGREYGYTF,TGTGCCAGTACTTATAGGTACAGGGGGCGCGAATATGGCTACACCTTC
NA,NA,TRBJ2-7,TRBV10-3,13,CAIGDIKGYEQYF,TGTGCCATCGGGGACATAAAGGGGTACGAGCAGTACTTC
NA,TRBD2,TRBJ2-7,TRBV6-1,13,CATREGLIYEQYF,TGTGCCACTCGGGAGGGGCTCATATACGAGCAGTACTTC
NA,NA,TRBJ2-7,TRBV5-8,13,CASSPYRRYEQYF,TGTGCCAGCAGCCCGTACAGGCGCTACGAGCAGTACTTC
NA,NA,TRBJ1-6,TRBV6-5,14,CASRSEQGPWPLHF,TGTGCCAGCCGGAGCGAACAAGGTCCTTGGCCCCTCCACTTT
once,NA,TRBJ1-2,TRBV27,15,CASSFRLEANYGYTF,TGTGCCAGCAGTTTCCGACTGGAAGCTAACTATGGCTACACCTTC
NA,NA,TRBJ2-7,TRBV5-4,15,CASSRQAGWTKEQYF,TGTGCCAGCAGCCGGCAGGCAGGGTGGACGAAAGAGCAGTACTTC
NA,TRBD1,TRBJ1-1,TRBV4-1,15,CASSHGQGRGTEAFF,TGCGCCAGCAGCCACGGACAGGGAAGGGGCACTGAAGCTTTCTTT
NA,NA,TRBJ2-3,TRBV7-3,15,CASSLTRERADTQYF,TGTGCCAGCAGCTTAACGAGGGAGAGGGCAGATACGCAGTATTTT
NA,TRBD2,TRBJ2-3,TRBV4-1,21,CASSQDLLLAGTPGGADTQYF,TGCGCCAGCAGCCAAGACCTCTTGCTAGCGGGGACACCCGGGGGGGCAGATACGCAGTATTTT
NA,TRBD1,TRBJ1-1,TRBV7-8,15,CASSARDRMNTEAFF,TGTGCCAGCAGCGCCCGGGACAGGATGAACACTGAAGCTTTCTTT
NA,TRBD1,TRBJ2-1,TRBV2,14,CASSDRQGAREQFF,TGTGCCAGCAGTGACCGACAGGGGGCCCGTGAGCAGTTCTTC
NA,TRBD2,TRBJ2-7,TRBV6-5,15,CASSLAGVSSYEQYF,TGTGCCAGCAGTCTAGCGGGGGTAAGCTCCTACGAGCAGTACTTC
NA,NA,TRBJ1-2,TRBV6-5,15,CASSYEGGGNYGYTF,TGTGCCAGCAGTTACGAGGGGGGGGGTAATTATGGCTACACCTTC
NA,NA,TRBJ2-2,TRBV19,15,CASTAGGLGTGELFF,TGTGCCAGTACGGCAGGGGGGCTTGGCACCGGGGAGCTGTTTTTT
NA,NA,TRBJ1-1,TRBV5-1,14,CASSSQQVPGEAFF,TGCGCCAGCAGCTCTCAACAGGTTCCGGGTGAAGCTTTCTTT
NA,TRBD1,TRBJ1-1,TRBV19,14,CASTIDREYTEAFF,TGTGCCAGTACTATCGACAGGGAGTACACTGAAGCTTTCTTT
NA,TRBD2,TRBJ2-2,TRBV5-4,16,CASSFGGGGNTGELFF,TGTGCCAGCAGCTTCGGCGGGGGGGGAAACACCGGGGAGCTGTTTTTT